This T cell receptor (beta chain) derives from a study of blood T cell repertoires in COVID-19 (dated by TCRdb to about 2020). Concerning the study at large: Samples from collaborators originated in the United States, Italy and Spain and spanned both the acute and convalescent phases of COVID-19. The prospective study material was composed of cDNA or gDNA derived from T cells, B-cell-depleted T cells, or PBMCs. A de-identified subject ID, COVID-19 status, age in years and sex were almost always included in the sample metadata. A freely available public database, intended as a resource for researchers studying the immune response to SARS-CoV-2, is where the repertoires were released. HLA class I and class II types, where available, came from metadata supplied by the sample provider rather than from assay-based typing. The samples were drawn from two sources: the first 160 participants of the ongoing ImmuneRACE study, and approximately 1,300 subjects contributed by 6 global collaborators. The dataset comprised deeply sampled blood TCRbeta repertoires from subjects exposed to, actively infected with, or recovered from COVID-19.

Each collaborating institution followed its own protocols to collect whole blood in K2EDTA tubes. For TCRbeta analysis, collaborators shipped samples as frozen whole blood, isolated PBMCs, or DNA extracted from either of those sample types. The CDR3 sequence holds 16 residues, the cysteine and phenylalanine included. The retained sequence is limited to the CDR3, 48 bases, with the frame set at the first base. The junction shows trimming of 3 bases on V and 2 bases on J, and the gene matches do not reach 6 bases of it. CDR1 and CDR2 (ENHRY, SYGVKD) derive from the germline V gene. TCRbeta CDR3 regions were amplified from genomic DNA by means of the immunoSEQ Assay, a bias-controlled multiplex PCR. The original pipeline was this. The number of nucleated cells in each sample was estimated from the amplification of reference gene primers within the assay. To quantify the absolute abundance of each unique TCRbeta CDR3 rearrangement, sequence reads were collapsed and filtered. For each sample, productive Simpson clonality was calculated as the square root of Simpson's diversity index over productive rearrangements. TCRdb retrieved this table from immuneACCESS and kept in-frame rearrangements only. Not all clones are present; in checked studies, unresolved V genes account for under half, and no reason is known for the remainder. V and J calls and clone size are as listed in that table; D and trimming were resolved from the DNA. Within this sample are around 270,000 clones, with roughly 90% of them counted one time only. The ten largest clones take up 0.7% to 0.9% of the sample.

In the case of this clone: Its antigen remains unidentified. Base qualities are missing; no much larger clone stands one base away.

The investigation overall reported the following: Clinical and demographic metadata were provided uncurated, with the amount varying by source and participant.

This sequence originates from a man aged 30-40 years with acute or convalescent COVID-19. The sequence links TRBV10-3 to TRBJ2-3; a stretch of 9 junction bases matches TRBD1. Sequenced sample: peripheral blood. The nucleotide sequence reads TGTGCCATCAGTGACCCCGGGACAGGGATCACAGATACGCAGTATTTT. It is translated as CAISDPGTGITDTQYF.